Presented here are 31 T cell receptor beta chains from one specimen sequenced in a study of shared clonotypes between healthy human individuals. Generated by immunoSEQ multiplex PCR, the TCRdb table keeps only in-frame clones and is missing some. Among about 480,000 clones, around 79% were seen once, and the ten largest hold around 13%. What was sequenced was PBMCs. The origin of the receptors is a woman between 35 and 50 years old in good health. Some clones in this sample may be carry-over from other donors' samples.

The chain links TRBV19 to TRBJ2-3; the D is unclear. Germline V gives CDR1 LNHDA, CDR2 SQIVND (reference sequence). Between the trimmed V and J ends, which lost 3 bases and 7 bases, there was a span of 14 bases. The CDR3 is made up of 14 amino acids. CDR3 loop: CASSMDRTTNTQYF. The CDR3 nucleotides read TGTGCCAGTAGTATGGATAGAACGACGAATACGCAGTATTTT.

This clone came up a few times. J is TRBJ2-4 and V is TRBV2; D not resolved. The germline gives CDR1 SNHLY, CDR2 FYNNEI. Trimming cost V 6 bases and J 7 bases, with 13 bases left between them. The CDR3 loop spans 13 amino acids. DNA of the CDR3: TGTGCCAGCAGGGAGTTCCCCCGGAACATTCAGTACTTC. This encodes CASREFPRNIQYF.

The chain is built from TRBV28 and TRBJ2-1; 8 positions agree with TRBD1. CDR3 size: 16 residues. Trimming at V came to 5 bases and at J to 2 bases, leaving 8 bases not matched to a gene. Germline V gene lookup returns CDR1 MDHEN and CDR2 SYDVKM. CDR3 DNA: TGTGCCAGCAGTCCTCACAGGGGGAGAACCTACAATGAGCAGTTCTTC. Translation gives CASSPHRGRTYNEQFF.

V gene TRBV6-1 combines with J gene TRBJ2-7, with D hard to call. Deletions cut 6 bases from V and 2 bases from J, with 5 bases between. CDR1 MNHNS and CDR2 SASEGT come from the germline V gene. The CDR3 is made up of 11 amino acids. The CDR3, as DNA: TGTGCCAGCAGAATTGCCTACGAGCAGTACTTC. Translated: CASRIAYEQYF.

As regards this clone: The junction does not match germline at one end; this may be a read error. V and J are TRBV28 and TRBJ1-4, with no clear D. From germline, CDR1 is MDHEN and CDR2 SYDVKM. The CDR3 loop spans 15 amino acids. The CDR3 reads CASSPPTATNEKLVF. The CDR3, as DNA: TGTGCCAGCAGTCCTCCGACGGCAACTAATGAAAAACTGGTTTTT.

The J gene is TRBJ2-7, the V gene TRBV19; perhaps TRBD2 as D (5 bases). Trimming cost V 5 bases and J 3 bases, with 20 bases left between them. The CDR3 length is 16 residues. Germline V lookup: CDR1 LNHDA, CDR2 SQIVND (reference sequence). In nucleotides, the CDR3 is TGTGCCAGTAGTTCCGCGGGCGGACGACGATACTACGAGCAGTACTTC. Encoded protein: CASSSAGGRRYYEQYF. Complete variable domain (other parts from reference TRBV19 and TRBJ2-7): DGGITQSPKYLFRKEGQNVTLSCEQNLNHDAMYWYRQDPGQGLRLIYYSQIVNDFQKGDIAEGYSVSREKKESFPLTVTSAQKNPTAFYLCASSSAGGRRYYEQYFGPGTRLTVT.

The J gene is TRBJ1-4, the V gene TRBV9; 8 nucleotides agree with TRBD1. Germline V gene data show CDR1 as SGDLS and CDR2 as YYNGEE. The J segment lost 8 bases and the V segment lost 1 base, leaving 13 bases of the junction unmatched. There are 17 residues in the CDR3. The CDR3 protein is CASSVSGAGTGGEKLFF. The CDR3 DNA reads as TGTGCCAGCAGCGTATCGGGGGCCGGGACAGGAGGGGAAAAACTGTTTTTT.

This clone was seen only a few times. The J gene is TRBJ2-1, the V gene TRBV10-3; TRBD2 matches 13 bases. From germline, CDR1 is ENHRY and CDR2 SYGVKD. This CDR3 comprises 20 residues. With 5 bases clipped from V and 1 base from J, the junction kept 14 bases outside the gene matches. The CDR3 bases are TGTGCCATCAGTTATAGGACTAGCGGGAGTTTGGCGAAGTCCTACAATGAGCAGTTCTTC. It specifies CAISYRTSGSLAKSYNEQFF.

The rearrangement joins TRBV27 to TRBJ2-2; D not resolved. V lost 6 bases and J 9 bases, leaving 14 bases between the germline ends. The V gene's germline CDR1 is MNHEY and CDR2 SMNVEV (reference sequence). The CDR3 contains 13 residues. The CDR3 DNA sequence: TGTGCCAGCAGGCTTAACGCAGGCAGGGAGCTGTTTTTT. Encoded protein: CASRLNAGRELFF.

This clone appeared a single time. The rearrangement uses TRBV7-9 and TRBJ2-4, with D possibly matching TRBD2 (5 bases). Looked up from germline, CDR1 is SEHNR and CDR2 is FQNEAQ (reference sequence). This CDR3 is 15 amino acids long. Trimming took 4 bases from V and 5 from J, leaving 15 bases between them. The CDR3 DNA reads as TGTGCCAGCAGCTCCCCGGCTAGCATCCAAAACATTCAGTACTTC. It translates to CASSSPASIQNIQYF.

The J gene is TRBJ2-5, the V gene TRBV2, with 10 positions matching TRBD2. The CDR3 extends over 14 amino acids. V lost 8 bases, J lost 5 bases, and 8 bases stayed unmatched. In germline, CDR1 is SNHLY, CDR2 FYNNEI. The CDR3 region is CASYRPSGSETQYF. In DNA, the CDR3 is TGTGCCAGCTATCGACCTAGCGGGAGTGAGACCCAGTACTTC.

The V gene is TRBV11-2, the J gene TRBJ1-4; 7 nucleotides agree with TRBD1. There are 12 residues in the CDR3. CDR1 is SGHAT and CDR2 is FQNNGV in the germline V gene. With 5 bases clipped from V and 14 bases from J, the junction kept 8 bases outside the gene matches. CDR3 sequence reads: CASSLAGQRLFF. The DNA for the CDR3 is TGTGCCAGCAGCCTGGCGGGACAGAGGCTGTTTTTT.

About this clone: A far larger clone is a single base away, which makes a read error likely. At the DNA level, this CDR3 is encoded by other sequences in the same sample as well. This rearrangement joins TRBV7-2 to TRBJ2-5; no definite D call. The germline CDR1 and CDR2 sequences are SGHTA and FQGNSA. Trimming took off 0 bases at V and 5 bases at J, with 10 bases between the two ends. The CDR3 runs 14 residues. For the CDR3, the DNA is TGTGCCAGCAGCTTAGCAGGAGTCTGGGAGACCCAGTACTTC. Amino acids: CASSLAGVWETQYF.

This chain joins TRBV5-4 and TRBJ2-5; D is perhaps TRBD1 (5 bases). This CDR3 has 14 residues. Germline CDR1 is SGHNT and CDR2 is YYREEE (reference sequence). Trimming removed 2 bases from V and 2 bases from J, with 10 bases in between. CDR3 amino acids: CASSFGAVQETQYF. As DNA, the CDR3 is TGTGCCAGCAGCTTTGGGGCAGTACAAGAGACCCAGTACTTC.

CDR3 nucleotides: TGTGCCAGCAGGGTAACGGGAACCGGGGAGCTGTTTTTT. It translates to CASRVTGTGELFF. The rearrangement joins TRBV28 to TRBJ2-2; D might be TRBD2 (5 bases). Germline CDR1 reads MDHEN; CDR2 reads SYDVKM. With 6 bases removed from V and 5 bases from J, the gap between germline ends came to 10 bases. The CDR3 spans 13 residues.

DNA of the CDR3: TGTGCCAGCAGTGGTCTAGGTTACAACTCCTACAATGAGCAGTTCTTC. It is translated as CASSGLGYNSYNEQFF. The chain links TRBV6-1 to TRBJ2-1; no definite D call. Trimming took off 4 bases at V and 0 bases at J, with 13 bases between the two ends. The V gene's germline CDR1 is MNHNS and CDR2 SASEGT. The CDR3 extends over 16 amino acids.

This clone was recorded only once. The V call is TRBV11-2, the J call TRBJ2-2; TRBD2 agrees at 13 bases. This CDR3 contains 16 residues. Germline V gene lookup returns CDR1 SGHAT and CDR2 FQNNGV. Trimming took 5 bases from V and 10 from J; bases not matched to a gene: 10. The CDR3 DNA is TGTGCCAGCAGCCCATGGACTAGCGGGAGTGACGTGGAGCTGTTTTTT. This sequence encodes CASSPWTSGSDVELFF.

The rearrangement uses TRBV5-4 and TRBJ2-2; no firm D call. The CDR3 runs 14 residues. V gave up 4 bases and J gave up 1 base, with 8 bases separating them. Germline assignment: CDR1 SGHNT and CDR2 YYREEE (reference sequence). The CDR3 region is CASSLTRNTGELFF. CDR3 DNA: TGTGCCAGCAGCCTAACCAGGAACACCGGGGAGCTGTTTTTT.

The chain joins TRBV5-4 to TRBJ2-1; 10 bases fit TRBD2. The junction had 15 bases not matched to a gene; V was cut back by 3 bases and J by 6 bases. CDR3 length: 18 amino acids. Germline loops: CDR1 SGHNT, CDR2 YYREEE (reference sequence). The CDR3 is CASSSLGGSGRFTNEQFF. The DNA for the CDR3 is TGTGCCAGCAGCTCGTTAGGGGGTAGCGGGAGGTTTACCAATGAGCAGTTCTTC.

This chain uses TRBV9 with TRBJ1-5; TRBD1 matches 7 bases. The CDR3 contains 15 residues. Germline CDR1 and CDR2: SGDLS and YYNGEE. After removal of 3 bases from V and 0 bases from J, the junction contained 3 bases not matched to a gene. The CDR3: CASSAGGGSNQPQHF. CDR3 DNA sequence: TGTGCCAGCAGCGCAGGGGGGGGTAGCAATCAGCCCCAGCATTTT.

The genes are TRBV4-2 and TRBJ2-4, with TRBD2 matching over 13 bases. V gave up 3 bases and J gave up 9 bases; unmatched junction bases: 11. Germline loops: CDR1 LGHNA, CDR2 YNFKEQ. The CDR3 totals 17 residues. CDR3 loop: CASSQLLAGGPSSIQYF. CDR3 sequence (DNA): TGTGCCAGCAGCCAGCTACTAGCGGGAGGGCCTTCCAGCATTCAGTACTTC.

This clone was recorded at least ten times. The V gene is TRBV5-1, the J gene TRBJ1-1; 9 bases are a match to TRBD1. Trimming took 3 bases from V and 5 from J; bases not matched to a gene: 8. Germline V gives CDR1 SGHRS, CDR2 YFSETQ. This CDR3 has 15 residues. The CDR3, as DNA: TGCGCCAGCAGCTACTCCCGGACAGGGGCTACTGAAGCTTTCTTT. Its translation is CASSYSRTGATEAFF. Together with reference TRBV5-1 and TRBJ1-1, the CDR3 gives the full variable domain: KAGVTQTPRYLIKTRGQQVTLSCSPISGHRSVSWYQQTPGQGLQFLFEYFSETQRNKGNFPGRFSGRQFSNSRSEMNVSTLELGDSALYLCASSYSRTGATEAFFGQGTRLTVV.

This chain connects TRBV6-6 to TRBJ2-5; no firm D call. This CDR3 has 12 residues. The germline V and J ends were trimmed by 7 bases and 5 bases, with 11 bases remaining between them. Germline V gene lookup returns CDR1 MNHNY and CDR2 SVGAGI (reference sequence). CDR3 protein: CASNHIGETQYF. DNA of the CDR3: TGTGCCAGCAACCACATAGGGGAGACCCAGTACTTC.

As regards this clone: This likely reflects a read error, since a far larger clone is one base away. Other DNA sequences of this sample code for an identical CDR3. The V and J genes are TRBV6-5 and TRBJ2-7, with TRBD2 matching over 9 bases. Germline trimming cut 7 bases from V and 4 bases from J; bases unmatched to any gene: 11. The CDR3 extends over 15 amino acids. CDR1 MNHEY and CDR2 SVGAGI come from the germline V gene. DNA of the CDR3: TGTGCCAGCAATCCAGCGGGAGGATTGACATACGAGCAGTACTTC. Translation: CASNPAGGLTYEQYF.

This clone came up once. V gene TRBV15 combines with J gene TRBJ2-3, with TRBD2 matching 10 bases. Germline CDR1 is LNHNV and CDR2 is YYDKDF (reference sequence). Losses at the gene ends were 3 bases for V and 6 bases for J; bases not matched to a gene: 12. The CDR3 is made up of 17 amino acids. The CDR3 reads CATSSPGLAEGFDTQYF. Here the CDR3 DNA reads TGTGCCACCAGCAGCCCCGGACTAGCGGAAGGGTTCGATACGCAGTATTTT.

The chain employs TRBV28 and TRBJ1-2, with 10 positions matching TRBD1. The CDR3 runs to 15 residues. The junction had 7 bases not matched to a gene; V was cut back by 5 bases and J by 4 bases. Germline V lookup: CDR1 MDHEN, CDR2 SYDVKM. The CDR3 reads CASSPQTGGFYGYTF. CDR3 nucleotide sequence: TGTGCCAGCAGTCCCCAGACAGGGGGCTTCTATGGCTACACCTTC.

The chain has TRBV6-1 and TRBJ1-2; 9 positions match TRBD1. This CDR3 comprises 15 residues. Germline-derived CDR1 and CDR2 are MNHNS and SASEGT. With V trimmed by 7 bases and J by 1 base, 7 bases remained unmatched. CDR3 nucleotide sequence: TGTGCCAGCACAACCCAGGGACAGGGTAACTATGGCTACACCTTC. The encoded protein is CASTTQGQGNYGYTF.

This clone has only a few counts. The J gene is TRBJ2-7, the V gene TRBV28; no reliable D call. V gave up 3 bases and J gave up 5 bases, with 11 bases separating them. Looked up from germline, CDR1 is MDHEN and CDR2 is SYDVKM. This CDR3 has 13 residues. The CDR3 region is CASSFPSNHEQYF. CDR3 coding DNA: TGTGCCAGCAGTTTCCCCTCCAACCACGAGCAGTACTTC.

This rearrangement joins TRBV6-1 to TRBJ2-5; 9 bases are a match to TRBD2. Per the germline V gene, CDR1 is MNHNS and CDR2 is SASEGT. This CDR3 has 15 residues. After removal of 7 bases from V and 6 bases from J, the junction contained 12 bases not matched to a gene. CDR3 sequence: CASTAGGPRGKTQYF. As DNA, the CDR3 is TGTGCCAGCACGGCGGGAGGGCCGAGGGGAAAGACCCAGTACTTC.

Only a few counts were recorded for this clone. The chain joins TRBV21-1 to TRBJ2-5; no check of the table's D call, TRBD2, against the DNA was made. TRBV21-1 is termed a pseudogene. The CDR3 totals 15 residues. The CDR3 DNA reads as TGTGCCAGCAGCAAAGGGAAGCCTAGCGAGGAGACCCAGTACTTC. Translation gives CASSKGKPSEETQYF.

The chain couples TRBV7-9 to TRBJ1-2; TRBD1 aligns across 10 bases. Trimming took 5 bases from V and 5 from J; bases not matched to a gene: 8. Germline CDR1 is SEHNR and CDR2 is FQNEAQ (reference sequence). CDR3 length: 15 amino acids. CDR3 coding DNA: TGTGCCAGCAGCCCTCGGACAGGGGGGAGGTATGGCTACACCTTC. Residues: CASSPRTGGRYGYTF.